This T cell receptor beta chain was observed in a study of Graves' ophthalmopathy and Graves' hyperthyroidism. By share of the sample, this clonotype is medium-sized (0.01 to 0.1%). What it binds is not known. The CDR3 loop spans 13 amino acids. The V and J ends lost 1 base and 3 bases respectively, with 5 bases between them. Germline values: CDR1 SGHVS, CDR2 FQNEAQ. RNA transcripts provided the template for amplifying TCR beta CDR3 regions. A first-round RT-PCR used HTBI primers, followed by a second-round multiplex PCR. A single record per CDR3 protein comes from TCRdb applying MiXCR to the multiplex PCR reads. The sample has over 12,000 distinct CDR3 sequences, about 50% seen once. Study results and caveats: A majority of expanded thyroid clonotypes exceeding 0.001 frequency were likewise present in blood.

V and J are TRBV7-8 and TRBJ2-3, with D uncertain. Source material: peripheral blood. This TCR was sampled from a woman aged 30 to 39 with Graves' ophthalmopathy. CDR3 protein: CASSLDRTDTQYF. The CDR3 DNA is TGTGCCAGCAGCTTAGATCGTACAGATACGCAGTATTTT.